This note documents a single T cell receptor beta chain sequence. Its matching antigen is unknown. Blood was sampled at baseline, cycle 4 day 1, and cycle 7 day 1. These data are taken from a study of OX40 agonist ivuxolimab in advanced cancers. Study background: Patients treated during dose escalation were battling hepatocellular carcinoma, melanoma, renal cell or head and neck cancer. Partial responses, seen in three patients, involved one hepatocellular carcinoma and two cutaneous melanomas.

The repertoire was sequenced with immunoSEQ multiplex PCR; TCRdb's copy has only in-frame clones and lacks some. The profile shows around 71,000 clones, around 86% of them singletons. Broader study findings: Averaging showed that CD8+ T cells had more expanded clones than CD4+ did.

V lost 0 bases and J 8 bases, leaving 16 bases between the germline ends. The CDR3 consists of 14 residues. Per germline, CDR1 GTSNPN and CDR2 SVGIG (reference sequence). The chain couples TRBV30 to TRBJ1-2; the D is unclear. Source: CD4+ or CD8+ T cells sorted from blood, taken in a trial of the OX40 agonist ivuxolimab. This TCR was sampled from an adult with an advanced solid tumor such as melanoma, head and neck, liver or kidney cancer. In nucleotides, the CDR3 is TGTGCCTGGAGTGTAGGCACCCGCTCGTCCGGCTACACCTTC. It encodes CAWSVGTRSSGYTF.